The clone carrying this TCR beta chain was detected many times. Its target is not known. These data originate in a study of blood T cells in healthy people across ages. The overall study: Per two T cells, about one barcoded beta molecule was captured through template switching. Study findings and constraints: In long-lived donors, naive CD4+ cell counts and diversity exceeded those of aged donors.

PBMCs numbering at least 6 million were isolated per sample. The CDR3 runs 14 residues. Germline CDR1 SQVTM, CDR2 ANQGSEA. J was trimmed by 0 bases and V by 6 bases; bases with no gene match: 7. The use of a sample-barcoded 5' primer and a J-beta primer mix characterized a second PCR of 7 to 11 cycles. Tags on each cDNA molecule came from a template-switch adaptor with 12 random nucleotides. TCRdb processed the 5' RACE reads anew with MiXCR; each CDR3 protein has one entry. The repertoire holds 1.8 million or so distinct CDR3 sequences, with 39% as singletons. This sequence originates from a human donor in good health. The chain has TRBV29-1 and TRBJ2-7; 8 nucleotides align to TRBD1. Source material: blood. CDR3 residues: CSVSGQGSSYEQYF. The CDR3 DNA reads as TGCAGCGTCTCTGGACAGGGTAGCTCCTACGAGCAGTACTTC.